This TCR beta chain is drawn from a study of T-cell reconstitution after alpha-beta-depleted transplantation in children. The table lists this clonotype with many counts. Researchers prepared the TCRbeta library using unique molecular identifiers, the study reports. TCRdb reprocessed the PCR reads via MiXCR and lists one record per CDR3 protein. Here the sample spans a few hundred thousand distinct CDR3 sequences, around 8.9% being singletons. CDR3 size: 14 residues. The V gene lost 1 base and the J gene lost 4 bases, with 9 bases spanning the gap. Germline V CDR1 and CDR2: SGHTA, FQGNSA. This material consisted of PBMCs from the stem cell graft donor, taken from the stem cell graft. The chain has TRBV7-2 and TRBJ2-3, with unresolved D. The origin of this receptor is a human donor who donated a stem cell graft to a child with SCID. CDR3 sequence (DNA): TGTGCCAGCAGCTTAGGCCAACAGTCAGATACGCAGTATTTT. Its translation: CASSLGQQSDTQYF.